The sequence of this T cell receptor (beta chain) was determined in a study of cytomegalovirus exposure and HLA in healthy donors. The germline V gene has CDR1 SGHAT and CDR2 FQNNGV. Trimming removed 0 bases from V and 5 bases from J, with 22 bases in between. CDR3 length: 19 residues. PCR involved 60 Vbeta and 13 Jbeta primers. The method was immunoSEQ multiplex PCR; TCRdb's version includes in-frame clones alone and lacks a portion of them. The table counts more than 140,000 clones; around 2.2% lies in the top ten. The V and J genes are TRBV11-2 and TRBJ2-2, with unresolved D. This receptor was identified in a woman aged 18-29 years in good health and CMV-seronegative. Sequenced material: PBMCs. In DNA, the CDR3 is TGTGCCAGCAGCTTAGAGGAGTTTTACTATCTTGGTGATACCGGGGAGCTGTTTTTT. Translating it yields CASSLEEFYYLGDTGELFF.